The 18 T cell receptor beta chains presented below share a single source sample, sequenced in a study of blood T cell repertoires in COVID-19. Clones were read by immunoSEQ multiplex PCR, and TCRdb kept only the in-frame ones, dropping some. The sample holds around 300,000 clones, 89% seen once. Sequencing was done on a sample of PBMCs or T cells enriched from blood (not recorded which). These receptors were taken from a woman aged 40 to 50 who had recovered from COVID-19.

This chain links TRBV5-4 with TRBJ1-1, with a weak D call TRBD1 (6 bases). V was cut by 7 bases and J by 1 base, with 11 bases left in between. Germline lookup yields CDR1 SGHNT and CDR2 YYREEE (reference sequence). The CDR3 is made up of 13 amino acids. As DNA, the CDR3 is TGTGCCAGCTACGGACAGCCGAACACTGAAGCTTTCTTT. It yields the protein CASYGQPNTEAFF.

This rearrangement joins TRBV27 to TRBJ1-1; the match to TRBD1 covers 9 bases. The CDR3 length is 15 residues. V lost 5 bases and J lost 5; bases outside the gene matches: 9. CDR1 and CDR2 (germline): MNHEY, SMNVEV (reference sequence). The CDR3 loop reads CASSKPGQGHTEAFF. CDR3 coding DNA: TGTGCCAGCAGTAAACCGGGACAGGGTCATACTGAAGCTTTCTTT.

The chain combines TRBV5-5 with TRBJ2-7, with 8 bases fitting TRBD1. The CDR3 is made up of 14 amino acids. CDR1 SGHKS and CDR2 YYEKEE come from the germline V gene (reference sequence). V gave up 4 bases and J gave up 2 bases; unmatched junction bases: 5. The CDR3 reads CASSPGTGAYEQYF. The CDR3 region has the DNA TGTGCCAGCAGCCCCGGGACAGGAGCCTACGAGCAGTACTTC. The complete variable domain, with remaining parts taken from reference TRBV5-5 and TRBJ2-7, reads DAGVTQSPTHLIKTRGQQVTLRCSPISGHKSVSWYQQVLGQGPQFIFQYYEKEERGRGNFPDRFSARQFPNYSSELNVNALLLGDSALYLCASSPGTGAYEQYFGPGTRLTVT.

The CDR3 coding sequence is TGTGCCAGCAGTTTAAATGGCCGGAACACTGAAGCTTTCTTT. It encodes CASSLNGRNTEAFF. The gene calls are TRBV27 and TRBJ1-1; D call uncertain. The V end was cut by 2 bases, the J end by 1 base, with 8 bases between. CDR1 is MNHEY and CDR2 is SMNVEV in the germline V gene (reference sequence). This CDR3 contains 14 residues.

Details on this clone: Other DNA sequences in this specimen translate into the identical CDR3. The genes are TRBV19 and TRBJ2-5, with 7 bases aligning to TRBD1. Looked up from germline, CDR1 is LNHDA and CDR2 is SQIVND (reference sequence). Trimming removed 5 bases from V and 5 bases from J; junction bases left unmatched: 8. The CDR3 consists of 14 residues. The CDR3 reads CASSPRTGQETQYF. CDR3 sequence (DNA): TGTGCCAGTAGTCCCCGGACAGGCCAGGAGACCCAGTACTTC.

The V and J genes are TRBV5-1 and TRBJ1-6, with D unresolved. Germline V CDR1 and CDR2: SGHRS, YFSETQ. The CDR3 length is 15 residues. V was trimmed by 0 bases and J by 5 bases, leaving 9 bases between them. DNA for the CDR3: TGCGCCAGCAGCTTGGCGACCGGAGATAATTCACCCCTCCACTTT. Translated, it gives CASSLATGDNSPLHF.

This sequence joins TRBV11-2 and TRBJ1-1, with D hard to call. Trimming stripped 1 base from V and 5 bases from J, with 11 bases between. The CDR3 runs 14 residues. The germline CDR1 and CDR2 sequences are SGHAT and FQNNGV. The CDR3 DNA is TGTGCCAGCAGCTTAGCACCCGGGAGAACTGAAGCTTTCTTT. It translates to CASSLAPGRTEAFF.

The CDR3, as DNA: TGTGCCAGCAGCAAAAGCGGAAGCTCCTACAATGAGCAGTTCTTC. It is translated as CASSKSGSSYNEQFF. The gene calls are TRBV7-3 and TRBJ2-1; TRBD2 is a possible D gene (5 bases). Germline V gene data show CDR1 as SGHTA and CDR2 as FQGTGA. This CDR3 comprises 15 residues. Trimming removed 5 bases at V and 0 bases at J, with 11 bases between.

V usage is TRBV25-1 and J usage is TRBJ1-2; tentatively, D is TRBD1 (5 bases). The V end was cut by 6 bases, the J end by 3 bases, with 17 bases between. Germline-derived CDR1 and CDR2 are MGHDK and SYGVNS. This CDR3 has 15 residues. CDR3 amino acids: CASSGVAGLDYGYTF. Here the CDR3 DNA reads TGTGCCAGCAGCGGGGTTGCGGGGCTTGACTATGGCTACACCTTC.

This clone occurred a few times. The DNA for the CDR3 is TGTGCCATCAGTCGGACAGGGCTCGATGGCTACACCTTC. It is translated as CAISRTGLDGYTF. This chain connects TRBV10-3 to TRBJ1-2; 8 bases fit TRBD1. Germline V gene data show CDR1 as ENHRY and CDR2 as SYGVKD. This CDR3 has 13 residues. V lost 5 bases, J lost 6 bases, and 5 bases stayed unmatched.

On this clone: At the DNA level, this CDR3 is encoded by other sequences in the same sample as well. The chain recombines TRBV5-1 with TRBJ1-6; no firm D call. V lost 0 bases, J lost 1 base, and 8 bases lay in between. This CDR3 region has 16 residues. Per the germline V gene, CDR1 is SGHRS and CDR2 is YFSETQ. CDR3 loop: CASSLGTGSYNSPLHF. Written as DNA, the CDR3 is TGCGCCAGCAGCTTGGGAACGGGATCCTATAATTCACCCCTCCACTTT.

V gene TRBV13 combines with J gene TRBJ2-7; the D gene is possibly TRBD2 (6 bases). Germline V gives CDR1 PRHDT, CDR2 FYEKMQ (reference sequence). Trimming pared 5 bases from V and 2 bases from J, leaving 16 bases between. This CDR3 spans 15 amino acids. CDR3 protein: CASSLTMGLTYEQYF. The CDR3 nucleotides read TGTGCCAGCAGCCTAACGATGGGACTTACCTACGAGCAGTACTTC.

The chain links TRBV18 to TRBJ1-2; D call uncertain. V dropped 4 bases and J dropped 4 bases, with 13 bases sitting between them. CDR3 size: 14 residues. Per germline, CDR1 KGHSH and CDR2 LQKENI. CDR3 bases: TGTGCCAGCTCACTAGAGTCGGTTCGCTATGGCTACACCTTC. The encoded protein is CASSLESVRYGYTF.

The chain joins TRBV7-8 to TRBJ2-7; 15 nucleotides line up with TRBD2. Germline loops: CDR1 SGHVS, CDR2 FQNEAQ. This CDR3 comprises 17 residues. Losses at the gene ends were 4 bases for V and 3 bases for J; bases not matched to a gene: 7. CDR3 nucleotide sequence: TGTGCCAGCAGCTCGAGGACTAGCGGGAGGGCACGCTACGAGCAGTACTTC. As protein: CASSSRTSGRARYEQYF.

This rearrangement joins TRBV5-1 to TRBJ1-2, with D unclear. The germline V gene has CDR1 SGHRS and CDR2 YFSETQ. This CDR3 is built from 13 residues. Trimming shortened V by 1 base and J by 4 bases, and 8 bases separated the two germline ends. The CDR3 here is CASSLFAGYGYTF. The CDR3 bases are TGCGCCAGCAGCTTGTTTGCCGGCTATGGCTACACCTTC.

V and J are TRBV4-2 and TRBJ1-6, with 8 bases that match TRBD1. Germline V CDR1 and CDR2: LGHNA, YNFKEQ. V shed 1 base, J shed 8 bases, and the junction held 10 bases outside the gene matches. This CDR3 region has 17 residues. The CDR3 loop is CASSQAPQGARDSPLHF. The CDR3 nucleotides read TGTGCCAGCAGCCAAGCCCCCCAGGGGGCTAGGGATTCACCCCTCCACTTT.

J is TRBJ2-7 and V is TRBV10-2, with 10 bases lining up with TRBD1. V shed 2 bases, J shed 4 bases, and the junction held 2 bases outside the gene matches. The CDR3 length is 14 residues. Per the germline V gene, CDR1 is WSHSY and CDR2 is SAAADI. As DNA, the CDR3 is TGCGCCAGCAGTGAGGACAGGGGGCTTTACGAGCAGTACTTC. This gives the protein CASSEDRGLYEQYF.

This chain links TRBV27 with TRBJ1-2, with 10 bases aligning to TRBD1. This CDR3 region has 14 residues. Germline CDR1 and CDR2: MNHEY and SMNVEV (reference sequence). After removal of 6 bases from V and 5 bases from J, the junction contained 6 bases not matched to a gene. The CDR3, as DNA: TGTGCCAGCAGCACCGGGACAGGGGAATATGGCTACACCTTC. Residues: CASSTGTGEYGYTF.